This T cell receptor beta chain came from a study of T cells in Graves' hyperthyroidism and ophthalmopathy. RNA transcripts were the template for amplifying TCR beta CDR3 regions. The HTBI primer set was used in a first-round RT-PCR of the TCR CDR3. TCRdb redid the calling of the multiplex PCR reads with MiXCR, one entry per CDR3 protein. The data contain fewer than 900,000 distinct CDR3 sequences, 15% to 20% of them singletons. Orbital computed tomography, thyroid ultrasound, serum thyroxine and TRAb, and clinical symptoms together informed the diagnoses. Germline values: CDR1 SGHRS, CDR2 YFSETQ. The CDR3 sequence is 15 residues long. Trimming pared 5 bases from V and 2 bases from J, leaving 16 bases between. This clonotype was observed a handful of times.

The receptor's source is a woman aged 50 to 65 with Graves' hyperthyroidism that later progressed to Graves' ophthalmopathy. V gene TRBV5-1 combines with J gene TRBJ1-1; D gene unclear. The specimen sequenced was blood. The CDR3 DNA reads TGCGCCAGCAGTTTACAACCAGGAGGAAACACTGAAGCTTTCTTT. It is translated as CASSLQPGGNTEAFF.